The sequence of this T cell receptor (beta chain) was determined in a study of T cells in Graves' hyperthyroidism and ophthalmopathy. Whole-study results and caveats: In the blood, most expanded thyroid clonotypes above 0.001 appeared as well.

The table lists this clonotype with many counts. Its antigen remains unidentified. RNA transcripts provided the source from which TCR beta CDR3 regions were amplified. RT-PCR in the first round (using the HTBI primer set) targeted the TCR CDR3. One entry per CDR3 protein, called by TCRdb with MiXCR from the multiplex PCR reads. The sample consists of about 640,000 distinct CDR3 sequences, roughly 20% of them appearing once. The length of the CDR3 is 15 residues. The V end was cut by 5 bases, the J end by 3 bases, with 17 bases between. Germline CDR1 reads SGHTA; CDR2 reads FQGNSA. This sequence originates from a man aged 30 to 39 with Graves' ophthalmopathy. V is TRBV7-2 and J is TRBJ2-7, with a tentative D call TRBD2 (5 bases). Sequencing was performed on blood. CDR3 protein: CASSGVASSYYEQYF. In nucleotides, the CDR3 is TGTGCCAGCAGCGGTGTGGCTAGCAGTTACTACGAGCAGTACTTC.